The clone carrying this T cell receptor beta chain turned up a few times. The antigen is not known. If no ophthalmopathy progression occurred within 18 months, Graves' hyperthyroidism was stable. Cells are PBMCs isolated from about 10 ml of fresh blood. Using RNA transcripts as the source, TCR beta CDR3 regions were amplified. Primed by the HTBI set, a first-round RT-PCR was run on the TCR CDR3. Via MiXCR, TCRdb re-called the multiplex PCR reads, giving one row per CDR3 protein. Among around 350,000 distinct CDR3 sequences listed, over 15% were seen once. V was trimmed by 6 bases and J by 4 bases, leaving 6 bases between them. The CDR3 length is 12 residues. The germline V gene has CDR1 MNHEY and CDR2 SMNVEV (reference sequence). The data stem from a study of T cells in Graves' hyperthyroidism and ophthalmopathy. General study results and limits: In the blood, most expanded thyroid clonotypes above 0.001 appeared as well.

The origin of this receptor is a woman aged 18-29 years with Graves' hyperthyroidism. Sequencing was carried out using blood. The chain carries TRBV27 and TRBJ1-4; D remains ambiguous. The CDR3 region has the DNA TGTGCCAGCAGACAGCGTAATGAAAAACTGTTTTTT. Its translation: CASRQRNEKLFF.